Here is one T cell receptor beta chain with its context. These data come from a study of blood T cell repertoires in COVID-19. Study-wide context: Sites across the United States, Italy and Spain contributed samples from acute and convalescent COVID-19. From T cells, B-cell-depleted T cells, or PBMCs came the material, which was cDNA or gDNA.

Germline CDR1 is LNHNV and CDR2 is YYDKDF (reference sequence). The CDR3 runs 15 residues. V lost 1 base and J lost 6, with 13 bases in between. Original handling: Reference gene primer amplification gave nucleated cell count estimates. Libraries were prepared by immunoSEQ multiplex PCR; TCRdb keeps only in-frame clonotypes and omits some of them. V and J calls plus clone size are reproduced from that table; the DNA served to infer D and trimming. This table has 60,000 or so clones, less than 90% appearing once. The sequence was obtained from a woman of 80 years or more with acute or convalescent COVID-19. What was sequenced was peripheral blood. This chain links TRBV15 with TRBJ1-5, with TRBD1 as a possible D gene (5 bases). CDR3 in DNA: TGTGCCACCAGCAGAGGTAGGGGTTTGAGTCAGCCCCAGCATTTT. Its protein product is CATSRGRGLSQPQHF.